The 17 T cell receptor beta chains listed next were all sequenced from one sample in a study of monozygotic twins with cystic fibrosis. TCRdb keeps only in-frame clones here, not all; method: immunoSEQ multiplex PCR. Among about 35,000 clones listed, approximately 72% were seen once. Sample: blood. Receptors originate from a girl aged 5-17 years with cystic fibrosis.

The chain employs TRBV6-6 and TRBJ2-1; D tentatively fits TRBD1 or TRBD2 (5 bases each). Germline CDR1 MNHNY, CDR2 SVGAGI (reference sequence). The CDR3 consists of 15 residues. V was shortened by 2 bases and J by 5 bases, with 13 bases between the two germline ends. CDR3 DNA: TGTGCCAGCAGTTACGGGAGAATGGGGGACAATGAGCAGTTCTTC. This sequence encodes CASSYGRMGDNEQFF.

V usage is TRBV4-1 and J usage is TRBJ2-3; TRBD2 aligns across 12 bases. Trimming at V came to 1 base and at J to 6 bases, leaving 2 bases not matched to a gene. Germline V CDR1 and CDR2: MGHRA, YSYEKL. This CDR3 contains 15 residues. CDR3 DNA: TGCGCCAGCAGCCAAGGACTAGCGGGAGCGGATACGCAGTATTTT. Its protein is CASSQGLAGADTQYF.

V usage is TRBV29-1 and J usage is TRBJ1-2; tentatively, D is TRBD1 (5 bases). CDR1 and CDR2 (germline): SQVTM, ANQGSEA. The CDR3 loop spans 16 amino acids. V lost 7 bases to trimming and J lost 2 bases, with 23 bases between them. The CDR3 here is CSAPVLVGGVNYGYTF. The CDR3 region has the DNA TGCAGCGCCCCCGTATTAGTCGGGGGGGTAAACTATGGCTACACCTTC.

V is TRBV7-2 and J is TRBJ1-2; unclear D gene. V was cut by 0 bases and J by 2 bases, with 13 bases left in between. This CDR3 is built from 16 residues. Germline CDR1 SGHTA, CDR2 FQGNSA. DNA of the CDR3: TGTGCCAGCAGCTTAGCCCATAATGACCTAAACTATGGCTACACCTTC. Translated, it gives CASSLAHNDLNYGYTF. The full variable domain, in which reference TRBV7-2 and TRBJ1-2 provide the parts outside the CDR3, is GAGVSQSPSNKVTEKGKDVELRCDPISGHTALYWYRQSLGQGLEFLIYFQGNSAPDKSGLPSDRFSAERTGGSVSTLTIQRTQQEDSAVYLCASSLAHNDLNYGYTFGSGTRLTVV.

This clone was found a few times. CDR3 nucleotide sequence: TGTGCCAGCAGCCTCGACGAAGGGTCGGGTGGCTACACCTTC. It codes for CASSLDEGSGGYTF. The V and J genes are TRBV7-6 and TRBJ1-2; D unresolved. Looked up from germline, CDR1 is SGHVS and CDR2 is FNYEAQ. V dropped 5 bases and J dropped 7 bases, with 17 bases sitting between them. CDR3 length: 14 amino acids.

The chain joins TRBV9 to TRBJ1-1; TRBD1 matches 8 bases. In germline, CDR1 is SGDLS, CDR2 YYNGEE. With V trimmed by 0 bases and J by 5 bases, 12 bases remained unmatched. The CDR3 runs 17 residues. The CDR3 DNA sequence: TGTGCCAGCAGCGTAGGAGGTACAGGGGGTTTGGATACTGAAGCTTTCTTT. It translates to CASSVGGTGGLDTEAFF.

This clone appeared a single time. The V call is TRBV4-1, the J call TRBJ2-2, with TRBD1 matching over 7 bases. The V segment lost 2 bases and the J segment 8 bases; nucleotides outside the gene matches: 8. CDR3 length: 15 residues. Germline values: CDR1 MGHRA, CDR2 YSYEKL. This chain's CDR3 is CASSQLIGGTGELFF. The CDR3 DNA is TGCGCCAGCAGCCAATTAATAGGGGGCACTGGGGAGCTGTTTTTT.

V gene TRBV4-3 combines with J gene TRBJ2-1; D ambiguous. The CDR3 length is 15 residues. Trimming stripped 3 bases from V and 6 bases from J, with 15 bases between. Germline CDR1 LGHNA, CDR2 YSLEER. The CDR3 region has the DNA TGCGCCAGCAGCCAGAGCTCCCGGGCCCGCAATGAGCAGTTCTTC. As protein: CASSQSSRARNEQFF.

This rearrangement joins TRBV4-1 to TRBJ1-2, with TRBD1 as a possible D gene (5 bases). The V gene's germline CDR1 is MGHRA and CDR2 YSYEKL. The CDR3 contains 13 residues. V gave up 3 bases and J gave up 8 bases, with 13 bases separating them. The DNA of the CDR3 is TGCGCCAGCAGCCAGGGGGAGCGGTGGGGCTACACCTTC. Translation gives CASSQGERWGYTF.

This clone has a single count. CDR3 in amino acids: CASSTRDRASAKAKNIQYF. The CDR3 coding sequence is TGTGCCAGTAGTACCCGGGACAGGGCGTCAGCCAAAGCCAAAAACATTCAGTACTTC. V is TRBV19 and J is TRBJ2-4; TRBD1 matches 9 bases. This CDR3 is 19 amino acids long. Losses at the gene ends were 4 bases for V and 0 bases for J; bases not matched to a gene: 13. Looked up from germline, CDR1 is LNHDA and CDR2 is SQIVND (reference sequence). Drawing the rest from reference TRBV19 and TRBJ2-4, the complete variable domain is DGGITQSPKYLFRKEGQNVTLSCEQNLNHDAMYWYRQDPGQGLRLIYYSQIVNDFQKGDIAEGYSVSREKKESFPLTVTSAQKNPTAFYLCASSTRDRASAKAKNIQYFGAGTRLSVL.

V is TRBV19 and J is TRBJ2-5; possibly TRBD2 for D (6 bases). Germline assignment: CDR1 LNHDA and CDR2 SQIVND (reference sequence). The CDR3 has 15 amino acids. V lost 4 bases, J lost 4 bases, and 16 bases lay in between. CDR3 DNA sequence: TGTGCCAGTAGTAGCCCCGGGGGACCTGGAGAGACCCAGTACTTC. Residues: CASSSPGGPGETQYF.

The chain's CDR3 is CATPRRGGPEAFF. The CDR3 DNA is TGTGCCACTCCCCGGCGGGGGGGGCCTGAAGCTTTCTTT. This chain uses TRBV30 with TRBJ1-1, with D perhaps TRBD1 (6 bases). The CDR3 runs 13 residues. The germline V gene encodes CDR1 GTSNPN and CDR2 SVGIG (reference sequence). V lost 8 bases and J 6 bases, leaving 19 bases between the germline ends.

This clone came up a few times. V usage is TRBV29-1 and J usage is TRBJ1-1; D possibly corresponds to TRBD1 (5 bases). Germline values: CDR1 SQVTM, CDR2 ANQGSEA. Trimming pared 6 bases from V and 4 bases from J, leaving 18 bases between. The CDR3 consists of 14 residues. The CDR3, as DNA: TGCAGCGTGGGGGGGTCGAGTTGGAGCACTGAAGCTTTCTTT. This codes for CSVGGSSWSTEAFF.

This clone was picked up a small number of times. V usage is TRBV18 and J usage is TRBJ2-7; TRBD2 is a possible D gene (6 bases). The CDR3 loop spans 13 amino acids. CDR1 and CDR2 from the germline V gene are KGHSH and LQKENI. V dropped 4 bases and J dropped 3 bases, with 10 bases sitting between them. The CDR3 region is CASSQGLDYEQYV. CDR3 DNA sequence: TGTGCCAGCTCACAGGGACTCGACTACGAGCAGTACGTC.

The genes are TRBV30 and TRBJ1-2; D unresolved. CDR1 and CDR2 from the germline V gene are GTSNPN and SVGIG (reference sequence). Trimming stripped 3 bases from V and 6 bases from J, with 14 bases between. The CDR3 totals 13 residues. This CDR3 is CAWSSVWTDGYTF. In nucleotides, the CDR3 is TGTGCCTGGAGCTCAGTTTGGACGGATGGCTACACCTTC. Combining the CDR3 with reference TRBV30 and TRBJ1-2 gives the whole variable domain SQTIHQWPATLVQPVGSPLSLECTVEGTSNPNLYWYRQAAGRGLQLLFYSVGIGQISSEVPQNLSASRPQDRQFILSSKKLLLSDSGFYLCAWSSVWTDGYTFGSGTRLTVV.

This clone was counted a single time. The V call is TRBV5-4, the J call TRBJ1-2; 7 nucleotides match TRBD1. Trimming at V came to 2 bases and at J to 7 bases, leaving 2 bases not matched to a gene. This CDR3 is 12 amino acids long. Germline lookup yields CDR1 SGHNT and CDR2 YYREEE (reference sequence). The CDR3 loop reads CASSLDRAGYTF. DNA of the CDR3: TGTGCCAGCAGCTTAGACAGGGCTGGCTACACCTTC.

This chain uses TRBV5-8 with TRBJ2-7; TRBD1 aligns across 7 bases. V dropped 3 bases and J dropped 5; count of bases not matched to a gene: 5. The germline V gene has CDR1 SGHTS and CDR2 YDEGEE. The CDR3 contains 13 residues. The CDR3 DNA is TGTGCCAGCAGCTCCGACAGGGCCCACGAGCAGTACGTC. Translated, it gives CASSSDRAHEQYV.